Listed below are T cell receptor beta chains from one sample, sequenced in a study of Ad26.COV2.S vaccination and SARS-CoV-2 variants. The repertoire was sequenced with immunoSEQ multiplex PCR; TCRdb's copy has only in-frame clones and lacks some. The sample includes fewer than 400,000 clones, 85% to 90% of them seen just once. The starting material was peripheral blood, obtained in a trial of Ad26.COV2.S vaccine versus placebo. The receptors were sampled from a person between 18 and 60 years old who received the Ad26.COV2.S COVID-19 vaccine or a placebo. CDR3s include the opening cysteine and the closing phenylalanine or tryptophan. The D gene is left open where the match is weak. Clone size is not always given. Where it is, it says once, few, many or a class for expanded clones.

clone size	J gene	D gene	V gene	CDR3 protein	CDR3 DNA
-	TRBJ2-1	-	TRBV7-2	CASSFTGDNEQFF	TGTGCCAGCAGCTTTACGGGGGACAATGAGCAGTTCTTC
-	TRBJ1-6	TRBD1	TRBV7-3	CASSRGGNSPLHF	TGTGCCAGCAGCCGAGGGGGCAATTCACCCCTCCACTTT
-	TRBJ1-1	-	TRBV18	CASSLHEPATNTEAFF	TGTGCCAGCTCACTCCACGAACCAGCCACGAACACTGAAGCTTTCTTT
-	TRBJ2-5	-	TRBV18	CASSPEYGQETQYF	TGTGCCAGCTCACCGGAATACGGTCAAGAGACCCAGTACTTC
-	TRBJ1-2	TRBD1	TRBV28	CASSSPGQGDYGYTF	TGTGCCAGCAGTTCTCCGGGACAGGGGGACTATGGCTACACCTTC
-	TRBJ1-2	-	TRBV5-1	CASSLGTRDTYGYTF	TGCGCCAGCAGCTTGGGAACCCGGGACACCTATGGCTACACCTTC
-	TRBJ2-5	TRBD2	TRBV4-1	CASSQASSSGGPQETQYF	TGCGCCAGCAGCCAAGCATCTTCTAGCGGGGGACCCCAAGAGACCCAGTACTTC
-	TRBJ2-5	-	TRBV12-3/TRBV12-4	CASLELGEETQYF	TGTGCCAGCCTCGAGTTAGGGGAAGAGACCCAGTACTTC
-	TRBJ1-1	-	TRBV7-3	CASRERVIMNTEAFF	TGTGCCAGCAGGGAGAGGGTCATCATGAACACTGAAGCTTTCTTT
-	TRBJ2-1	TRBD2	TRBV5-6	CASSHSGAYNEQFF	TGTGCCAGCAGTCATAGCGGGGCATACAATGAGCAGTTCTTC
-	TRBJ1-3	-	TRBV4-3	CASSPGDGYSGNTIYF	TGCGCCAGCAGCCCAGGGGACGGGTACTCTGGAAACACCATATATTTT
-	TRBJ1-6	TRBD1	TRBV15	CATSRAGTGRALHF	TGTGCCACCAGCAGAGCCGGGACAGGGAGAGCCCTCCACTTT
-	TRBJ1-3	-	TRBV5-1	CASTPGSGSGNTIYF	TGCGCCAGCACCCCGGGGAGTGGGTCTGGAAACACCATATATTTT
-	TRBJ1-2	-	TRBV12-3/TRBV12-4	CASSPGAPYGYTF	TGTGCCAGCAGTCCAGGGGCGCCCTATGGCTACACCTTC
-	TRBJ2-7	TRBD2	TRBV18	CASSPGGGSYEQYF	TGTGCCAGCTCACCAGGGGGGGGCTCCTACGAGCAGTACTTC
-	TRBJ2-5	TRBD1	TRBV6-1	CASSERNRGQEVNGETQYF	TGTGCCAGCAGTGAAAGGAATAGGGGACAGGAGGTTAACGGGGAGACCCAGTACTTC
-	TRBJ1-4	-	TRBV11-1	CASSLTSRGSNEKLFF	TGTGCCAGCAGCTTAACCTCCAGGGGATCTAATGAAAAACTGTTTTTT
-	TRBJ1-1	-	TRBV5-6	CASELELGQVNTEAFF	TGTGCCAGCGAGCTTGAGTTGGGGCAGGTGAACACTGAAGCTTTCTTT
-	TRBJ1-1	-	TRBV4-2	CASSHPWDRDTEYFNTEAFF	TGTGCCAGCAGCCACCCCTGGGACCGGGACACTGAATATTTTAACACTGAAGCTTTCTTT
-	TRBJ1-2	TRBD1	TRBV6-5	CASSYGTGVFYGYTF	TGTGCCAGCAGTTACGGGACAGGGGTTTTCTATGGCTACACCTTC
once	TRBJ2-2	TRBD1	TRBV15	CATIGTANTGELFF	TGTGCCACCATCGGGACAGCGAACACCGGGGAGCTGTTTTTT
-	TRBJ2-5	-	TRBV19	CASTETGPTGGTQYF	TGTGCCAGTACCGAGACAGGGCCCACCGGGGGGACCCAGTACTTC
-	TRBJ2-5	-	TRBV5-6	CASSSTGRGEETQYF	TGTGCCAGCAGCTCCACGGGCAGGGGGGAAGAGACCCAGTACTTC
-	TRBJ1-2	-	TRBV7-9	CASSLEGSTNYGYTF	TGTGCCAGCAGCTTAGAGGGCAGCACTAACTATGGCTACACCTTC
-	TRBJ2-5	TRBD2	TRBV19	CASRGGGIETQYF	TGTGCCAGTAGAGGCGGGGGGATAGAGACCCAGTACTTC
-	TRBJ2-3	-	TRBV11-2	CASSLEFWEDTQYF	TGTGCCAGCAGCTTAGAGTTTTGGGAAGATACGCAGTATTTT
-	TRBJ1-4	-	TRBV7-9	CASSLSSGPGGEKLFF	TGTGCCAGCAGCTTAAGTTCAGGTCCAGGAGGGGAAAAACTGTTTTTT
-	TRBJ1-4	-	TRBV11-2	CASSFLGQSNEKLFF	TGTGCCAGCAGCTTTCTGGGACAATCTAATGAAAAACTGTTTTTT
-	TRBJ1-4	-	TRBV10-3	CAISEFGDSVGEKLFF	TGTGCCATCAGTGAGTTTGGGGACTCGGTAGGTGAAAAACTGTTTTTT
-	TRBJ1-4	TRBD1	TRBV7-6	CASSWTGGFQEKLFF	TGTGCCAGCAGCTGGACAGGGGGCTTTCAGGAAAAACTGTTTTTT
-	TRBJ2-3	-	TRBV5-4	CASSLGPGVADTQYF	TGTGCCAGCAGCTTGGGACCCGGGGTAGCAGATACGCAGTATTTT
few	TRBJ1-5	-	TRBV7-9	CASSLSAGRVNQPQHF	TGTGCCAGCAGCTTATCGGCAGGGCGGGTGAATCAGCCCCAGCATTTT
-	TRBJ1-1	TRBD1	TRBV7-8	CASSEDRGSYRGNTEAFF	TGTGCCAGCAGCGAGGACAGGGGGTCTTACAGGGGGAACACTGAAGCTTTCTTT
-	TRBJ1-2	-	TRBV7-8	CASSLGSEPSHEGYTF	TGTGCCAGCAGCTTAGGGTCAGAACCAAGTCATGAAGGCTACACCTTC
-	TRBJ1-4	TRBD1	TRBV9	CASSTGYDREPNEKLFF	TGTGCCAGCAGCACCGGCTATGACAGGGAACCTAATGAAAAACTGTTTTTT
-	TRBJ1-6	-	TRBV6-4	CASSGERPLHF	TGTGCCAGCAGTGGCGAGAGACCCCTCCACTTT
-	TRBJ1-2	-	TRBV4-3	CASSQEVWDSGYNGYTF	TGCGCCAGCAGCCAAGAAGTCTGGGATTCAGGCTATAATGGCTACACCTTC
-	TRBJ1-2	-	TRBV7-2	CASSLGGDGYTF	TGTGCCAGCAGCTTAGGGGGGGATGGCTACACCTTC
-	TRBJ1-1	-	TRBV29-1	CSVVGAVEAFF	TGCAGCGTTGTGGGGGCGGTTGAAGCTTTCTTT
-	TRBJ1-2	TRBD1	TRBV7-4	CASSLRGQGAVRAGYTF	TGTGCCAGCAGCTTACGAGGACAGGGGGCGGTTCGGGCTGGCTACACCTTC
-	TRBJ2-3	TRBD2	TRBV19	CASSTSFAGVAGRYTDTQYF	TGTGCCAGTAGTACCTCATTTGCGGGGGTAGCGGGGAGATACACAGATACGCAGTATTTT
few	TRBJ1-5	-	TRBV10-1	CASSEVRDQPQHF	TGCGCCAGCAGTGAAGTTCGAGATCAGCCCCAGCATTTT
-	TRBJ2-1	-	TRBV5-6	CASSGLLNEQFF	TGTGCCAGCAGCGGTCTGTTGAATGAGCAGTTCTTC
-	TRBJ2-1	TRBD2	TRBV4-3	CASSQRSGSLNEQFF	TGCGCCAGCAGCCAGCGGAGCGGGAGTTTGAATGAGCAGTTCTTC
few	TRBJ1-2	-	TRBV14	CASSQDITGAYGYTF	TGTGCCAGCAGCCAAGATATCACAGGAGCCTATGGCTACACCTTC
-	TRBJ1-2	-	TRBV18	CASSPLERPDFYGYTF	TGTGCCAGCTCCCCTCTCGAGAGACCCGACTTCTATGGCTACACCTTC
-	TRBJ2-3	-	TRBV6-4	CASSERDTDTQYF	TGTGCCAGCAGTGAAAGGGACACAGATACGCAGTATTTT
-	TRBJ1-1	-	TRBV3-1/TRBV3-2	CASSQAGGSTEAFF	TGTGCCAGCAGCCAAGCGGGGGGGTCCACTGAAGCTTTCTTT
few	TRBJ2-7	-	TRBV5-1	CASSLQDSYEQYF	TGCGCCAGCAGCCTACAGGACTCCTACGAGCAGTACTTC
-	TRBJ1-2	-	TRBV9	CASSVGLGEGYYGYTF	TGTGCCAGCAGCGTAGGGTTGGGTGAAGGGTACTATGGCTACACCTTC
-	TRBJ1-1	TRBD1	TRBV11-3	CASSLTGVSTEAFF	TGTGCCAGCAGCTTAACAGGGGTGAGCACTGAAGCTTTCTTT
-	TRBJ1-1	-	TRBV18	CASSPGRGTEAFF	TGTGCCAGCTCACCAGGCAGGGGCACTGAAGCTTTCTTT
-	TRBJ1-2	-	TRBV5-6	CASSLETAGPYGYTF	TGTGCCAGCAGCTTGGAGACGGCCGGACCGTATGGCTACACCTTC
-	TRBJ1-5	-	TRBV6-5	CASLRGGALYQPQHF	TGTGCCAGCTTAAGGGGGGGTGCGTTGTATCAGCCCCAGCATTTT
once	TRBJ2-2	TRBD2	TRBV7-9	CASSHLLAGVGGELFF	TGTGCCAGCAGCCATTTACTAGCGGGAGTTGGCGGGGAGCTGTTTTTT
-	TRBJ1-5	-	TRBV19	CASSIVENQPQHF	TGTGCCAGTAGTATCGTAGAAAATCAGCCCCAGCATTTT
-	TRBJ2-2	TRBD1	TRBV5-6	CASSTRYRGVGELFF	TGTGCCAGCAGCACCCGTTACAGGGGAGTCGGGGAGCTGTTTTTT